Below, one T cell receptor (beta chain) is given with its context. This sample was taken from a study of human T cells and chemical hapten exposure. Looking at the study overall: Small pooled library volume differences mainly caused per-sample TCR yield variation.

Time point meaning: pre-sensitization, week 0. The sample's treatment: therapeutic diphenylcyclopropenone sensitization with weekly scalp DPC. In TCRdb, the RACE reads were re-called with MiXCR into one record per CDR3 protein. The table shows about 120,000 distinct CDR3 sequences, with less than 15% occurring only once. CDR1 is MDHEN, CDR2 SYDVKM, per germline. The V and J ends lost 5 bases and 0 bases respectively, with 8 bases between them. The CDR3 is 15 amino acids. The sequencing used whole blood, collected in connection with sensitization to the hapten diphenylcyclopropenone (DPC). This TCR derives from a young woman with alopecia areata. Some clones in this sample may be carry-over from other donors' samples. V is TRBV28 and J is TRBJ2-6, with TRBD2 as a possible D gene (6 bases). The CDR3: CASSGGYSGANVLTF. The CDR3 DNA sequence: TGTGCCAGCAGTGGAGGGTACTCTGGGGCCAACGTCCTGACTTTC.